This record covers a single T cell receptor beta chain. Trimming left V 2 bases short and J 2 bases short, with 13 bases between. The CDR3 is 16 amino acids. Germline CDR1 is LNHDA and CDR2 is SQIVND (reference sequence). Produced via immunoSEQ multiplex PCR; TCRdb's table is partial and in-frame only. The sample lists under 300,000 clones; about 80% were seen once. This sample is drawn from a study of blood T cell repertoires in COVID-19. V and J are TRBV19 and TRBJ1-3, with D maybe TRBD1 (6 bases). Sequenced: peripheral blood. The receptor's source is an elderly woman with acute or convalescent COVID-19. CDR3 region: CASSIRGWSTGNTIYF. The CDR3 bases are TGTGCCAGTAGTATAAGGGGGTGGAGTACTGGAAACACCATATATTTT. Looking up the rest from reference TRBV19 and TRBJ1-3 gives the full variable domain: DGGITQSPKYLFRKEGQNVTLSCEQNLNHDAMYWYRQDPGQGLRLIYYSQIVNDFQKGDIAEGYSVSREKKESFPLTVTSAQKNPTAFYLCASSIRGWSTGNTIYFGEGSWLTVV.